This TCR beta chain was documented in a study of T cell clonotyping in hematopoietic cell transplantation. Overall study findings and caveats: After transplant, recipient diversity fell while pathologically expanded clonotypes grew through day 180. Cells were unsorted, so CD4 and CD8 contributions were not separated. Broader posttransplant TCR repertoire diversity was predicted by graft donor and pretransplant recipient Inverse Simpson Index values.

The CDR3 extends over 15 amino acids. CDR1 and CDR2 (germline): SGHTA, FQGTGA. Trimming shortened V by 0 bases and J by 5 bases, and 13 bases separated the two germline ends. Points on this clone: Its antigen is undetermined.

Recipient blood drawn about 28 days pretransplant and days 30, 100, 180 after. Data came from immunoSEQ multiplex PCR; TCRdb stores just in-frame clones and leaves some out. The repertoire holds some 9,400 clones, with 60% to 80% as singletons. The sample was PBMCs, taken 180 days after allogeneic stem cell transplant. The V and J genes are TRBV7-3 and TRBJ2-5, with D tentatively TRBD2 (6 bases). This receptor was obtained from a male patient between 35 and 55 years old who had an allogeneic stem cell transplant from a related donor, so the T cells may come from the graft donor. Some clones in this sample may be carry-over from other donors' samples. CDR3 region: CASSLTSGGTETQYF. DNA of the CDR3: TGTGCCAGCAGCTTAACGTCTGGGGGGACGGAGACCCAGTACTTC. Full variable domain (missing parts from reference TRBV7-3 and TRBJ2-5): GAGVSQTPSNKVTEKGKYVELRCDPISGHTALYWYRQSLGQGPEFLIYFQGTGAADDSGLPNDRFFAVRPEGSVSTLKIQRTERGDSAVYLCASSLTSGGTETQYFGPGTRLLVL.